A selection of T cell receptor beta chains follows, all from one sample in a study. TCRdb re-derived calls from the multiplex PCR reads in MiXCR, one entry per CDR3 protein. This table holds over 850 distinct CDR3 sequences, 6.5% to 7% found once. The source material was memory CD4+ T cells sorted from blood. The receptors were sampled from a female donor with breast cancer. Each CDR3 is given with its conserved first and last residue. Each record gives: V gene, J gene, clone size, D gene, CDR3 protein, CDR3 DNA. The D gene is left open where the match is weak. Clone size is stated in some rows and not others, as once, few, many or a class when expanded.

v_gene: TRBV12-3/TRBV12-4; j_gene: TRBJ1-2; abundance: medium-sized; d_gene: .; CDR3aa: CASSISQGNRGYTF; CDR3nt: TGTGCCAGCAGTATCTCACAGGGAAATAGGGGCTACACCTTC
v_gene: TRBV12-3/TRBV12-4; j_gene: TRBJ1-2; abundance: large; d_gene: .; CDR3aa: CASRRQNYGYTF; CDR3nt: TGTGCCAGCAGACGACAGAACTATGGCTACACCTTC
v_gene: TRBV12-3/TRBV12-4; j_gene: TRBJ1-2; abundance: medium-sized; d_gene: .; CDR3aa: CASSPNIRGVSGYTF; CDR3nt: TGTGCCAGCAGTCCGAATATCAGGGGAGTAAGTGGCTACACCTTC
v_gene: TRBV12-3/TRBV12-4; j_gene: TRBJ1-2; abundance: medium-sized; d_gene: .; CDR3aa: CASSFAGNYGYTF; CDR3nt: TGTGCCAGCAGTTTCGCCGGGAACTATGGCTACACCTTC
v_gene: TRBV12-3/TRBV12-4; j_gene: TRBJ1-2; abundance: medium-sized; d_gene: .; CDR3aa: CASSLGQGNGYTF; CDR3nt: TGTGCCAGCAGTTTAGGGCAGGGGAACGGCTACACCTTC
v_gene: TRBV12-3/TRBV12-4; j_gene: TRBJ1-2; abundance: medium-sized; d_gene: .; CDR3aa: CASSQIENYGYTF; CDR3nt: TGTGCCAGCAGCCAAATTGAGAACTATGGCTACACCTTC
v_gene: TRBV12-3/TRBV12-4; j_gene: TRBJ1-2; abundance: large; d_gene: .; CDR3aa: CATSTSRVTGYTF; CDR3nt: TGTGCCACCTCGACCTCCAGGGTTACTGGCTACACCTTC
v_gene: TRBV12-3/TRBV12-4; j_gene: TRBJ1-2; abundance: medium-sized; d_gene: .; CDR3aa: CASVRDRANYGYTF; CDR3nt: TGTGCCAGTGTTAGGGACCGCGCTAACTATGGCTACACCTTC
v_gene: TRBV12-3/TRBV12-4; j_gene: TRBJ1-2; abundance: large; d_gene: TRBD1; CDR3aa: CASSLTGADYGYTF; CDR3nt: TGTGCCAGCAGTTTGACAGGGGCCGACTATGGCTACACCTTC
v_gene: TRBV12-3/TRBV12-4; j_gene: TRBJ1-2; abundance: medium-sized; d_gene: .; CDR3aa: CASSLDGPADPSNGYTF; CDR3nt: TGTGCCAGCAGTTTAGACGGACCGGCGGACCCCTCTAATGGCTACACCTTC
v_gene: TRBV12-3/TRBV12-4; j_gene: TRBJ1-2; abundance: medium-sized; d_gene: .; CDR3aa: CASSLQGPNYGYTF; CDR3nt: TGTGCCAGCAGTTTACAGGGCCCTAACTATGGCTACACCTTC
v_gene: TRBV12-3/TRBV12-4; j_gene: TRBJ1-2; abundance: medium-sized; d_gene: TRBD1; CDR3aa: CASSRRRDRENGYTF; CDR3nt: TGTGCCAGCAGCCGCCGGCGGGACAGGGAAAATGGCTACACCTTC
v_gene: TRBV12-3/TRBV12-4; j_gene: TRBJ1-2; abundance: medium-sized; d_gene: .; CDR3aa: CASSFRGEYGYTF; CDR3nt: TGTGCCAGCAGTTTCAGGGGAGAGTATGGCTACACCTTC
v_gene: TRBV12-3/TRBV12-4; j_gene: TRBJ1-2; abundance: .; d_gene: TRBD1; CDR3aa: CASSRQGWGYTF; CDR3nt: TGTGCCAGCAGTAGACAGGGTTGGGGCTACACCTTC
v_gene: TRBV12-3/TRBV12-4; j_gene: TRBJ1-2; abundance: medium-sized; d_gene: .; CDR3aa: CASSPGPWDGYTF; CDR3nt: TGTGCCAGCAGTCCGGGACCCTGGGATGGCTACACCTTC
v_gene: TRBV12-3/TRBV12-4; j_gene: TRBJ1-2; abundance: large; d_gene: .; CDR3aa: CASSPDRTLYGYTF; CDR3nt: TGTGCCAGCAGCCCAGACAGGACCTTATATGGCTACACCTTC
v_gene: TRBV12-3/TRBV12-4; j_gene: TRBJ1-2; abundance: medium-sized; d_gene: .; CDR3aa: CASSLAPSLGYTF; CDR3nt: TGTGCCAGCAGTCTGGCCCCGAGTCTGGGCTACACCTTC
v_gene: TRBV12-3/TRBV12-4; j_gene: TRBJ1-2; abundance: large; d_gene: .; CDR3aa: CASSFDSVYGYTF; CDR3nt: TGTGCCAGCAGTTTTGACAGTGTCTATGGCTACACCTTC
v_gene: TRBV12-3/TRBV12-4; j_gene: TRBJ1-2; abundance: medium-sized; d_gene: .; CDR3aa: CASSLRARGYTF; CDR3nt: TGTGCCAGCAGTTTGAGAGCACGGGGCTACACCTTC
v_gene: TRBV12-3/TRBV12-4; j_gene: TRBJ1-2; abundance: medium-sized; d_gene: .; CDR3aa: CASSPYTGGYGYTF; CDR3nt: TGTGCCAGCAGCCCCTATACGGGCGGCTATGGCTACACCTTC
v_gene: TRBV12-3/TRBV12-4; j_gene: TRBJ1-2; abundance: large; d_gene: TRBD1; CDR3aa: CASTPSGTANYGYTF; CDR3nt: TGTGCCAGCACCCCGTCCGGGACAGCTAACTATGGCTACACCTTC
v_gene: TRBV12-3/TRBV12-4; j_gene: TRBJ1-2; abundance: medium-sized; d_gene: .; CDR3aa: CASSFLSHGYTF; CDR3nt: TGTGCCAGCAGTTTTCTATCCCATGGCTACACCTTC
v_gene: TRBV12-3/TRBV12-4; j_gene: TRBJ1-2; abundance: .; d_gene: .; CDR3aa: CASSLQAECYTF; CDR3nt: TGTGCCAGCAGTTTGCAGGCGGAATGCTACACCTTC
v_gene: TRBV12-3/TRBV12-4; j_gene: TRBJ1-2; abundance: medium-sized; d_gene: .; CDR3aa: CASSFPGLNYGYTF; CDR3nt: TGTGCCAGCAGTTTCCCGGGGCTAAACTATGGCTACACCTTC
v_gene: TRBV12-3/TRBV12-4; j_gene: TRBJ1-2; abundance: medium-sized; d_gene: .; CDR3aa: CASSFAGPPNGYTF; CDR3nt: TGTGCCAGCAGTTTCGCCGGGCCTCCGAACGGCTACACCTTC
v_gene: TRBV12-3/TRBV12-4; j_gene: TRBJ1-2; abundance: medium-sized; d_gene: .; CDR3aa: CASSSPATAYGYTF; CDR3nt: TGTGCCAGCAGTTCCCCAGCCACAGCCTATGGCTACACCTTC
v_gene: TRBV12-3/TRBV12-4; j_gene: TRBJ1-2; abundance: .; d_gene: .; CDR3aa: CASSLGTVSNYGYTF; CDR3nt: TGTGCCAGCAGTTTGGGGACGGTATCTAACTATGGCTACACCTTC
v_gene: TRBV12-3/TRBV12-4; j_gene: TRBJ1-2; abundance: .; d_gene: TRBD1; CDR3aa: CASSPRQGASNYGYTF; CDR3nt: TGTGCCAGCAGTCCTCGACAGGGCGCCTCTAACTATGGCTACACCTTC
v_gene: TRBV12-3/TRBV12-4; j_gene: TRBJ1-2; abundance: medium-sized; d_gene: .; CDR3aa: CASSETGRIGYGYTF; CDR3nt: TGTGCCAGCAGCGAAACAGGGAGAATCGGGTATGGCTACACCTTC
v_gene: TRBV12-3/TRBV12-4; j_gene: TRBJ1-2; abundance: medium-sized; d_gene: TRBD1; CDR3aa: CASRSTGVYGYTF; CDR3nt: TGTGCCAGCAGATCGACAGGGGTCTATGGCTACACCTTC
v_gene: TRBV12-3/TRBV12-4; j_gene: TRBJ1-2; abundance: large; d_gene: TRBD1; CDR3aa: CASSSSGQVYGYTF; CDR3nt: TGTGCCAGCAGTTCATCGGGACAGGTCTATGGCTACACCTTC
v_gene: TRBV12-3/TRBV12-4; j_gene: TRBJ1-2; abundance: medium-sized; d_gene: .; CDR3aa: CASRLSPTAPHGYTF; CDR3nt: TGTGCCAGCAGGCTGTCCCCGACGGCCCCACATGGCTACACCTTC
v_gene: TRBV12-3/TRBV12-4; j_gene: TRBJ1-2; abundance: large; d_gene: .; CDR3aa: CASSHNYGYTF; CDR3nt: TGTGCCAGCAGCCATAACTATGGCTACACCTTC
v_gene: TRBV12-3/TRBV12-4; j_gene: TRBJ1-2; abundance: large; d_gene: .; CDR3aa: CASSFLRGYGYTF; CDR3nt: TGTGCCAGCAGTTTCCTCCGGGGTTATGGCTACACCTTC
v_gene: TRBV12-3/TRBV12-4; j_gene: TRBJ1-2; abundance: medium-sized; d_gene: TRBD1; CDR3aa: CASSLVGDRDLLVF; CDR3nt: TGTGCCAGCAGTTTAGTAGGGGACAGGGATCTGTTGGTCTTC
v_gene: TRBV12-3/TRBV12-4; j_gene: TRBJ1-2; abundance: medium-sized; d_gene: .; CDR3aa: CASSFRVGSGYTF; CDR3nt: TGTGCCAGCAGTTTCAGAGTCGGGTCGGGCTACACCTTC
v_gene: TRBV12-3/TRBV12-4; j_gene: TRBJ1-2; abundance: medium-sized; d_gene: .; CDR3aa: CATSVEYGYTF; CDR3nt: TGTGCCACCTCAGTGGAATATGGCTACACCTTC
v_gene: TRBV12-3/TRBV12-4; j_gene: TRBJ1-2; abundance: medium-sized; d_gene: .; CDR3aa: CASSRRVLTMEGYTF; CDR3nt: TGTGCCAGCAGCCGACGGGTCCTAACTATGGAGGGCTACACCTTC